This record looks at one T cell receptor (beta chain) sequence and its context. Its target is unknown. The data originate from a study of shared clonotypes between healthy human individuals. Study results and limitations: Apart from blood, nothing was sampled; tissue repertoires likely differ.

CDR3 length: 15 amino acids. From germline, CDR1 is MDHEN and CDR2 SYDVKM. The germline V and J ends were trimmed by 6 bases and 2 bases, with 17 bases remaining between them. Sequencing was performed with immunoSEQ multiplex PCR; in TCRdb, only in-frame clones are kept and a portion is missing. The sample has roughly 500,000 clones, around 79% seen once. The specimen sequenced was PBMCs. The source is a woman aged 40-49 years in good health. Some clones in this sample may be carry-over from other donors' samples. The V gene is TRBV28, the J gene TRBJ2-7; D ambiguous. CDR3 DNA: TGTGCCAGCAGCGGCCGCGTCCGGGCCCCCTACGAGCAGTACTTC. The encoded protein is CASSGRVRAPYEQYF.